The next 11 T cell receptor beta chains were all read from a single sample in a study of blood T cell repertoires in COVID-19. Assay: immunoSEQ multiplex PCR; the TCRdb copy retains only in-frame clones and omits some. Of approximately 250,000 clones in the sample, 88% were seen once. Material: PBMCs or T cells enriched from blood (not recorded which). The source is a woman aged 60 to 75 in a cohort exposed to, infected with or recovered from COVID-19 (not recorded which).

The chain carries TRBV7-3 and TRBJ2-1, with 12 nucleotides matching TRBD2. The CDR3 covers 15 residues. The germline V gene has CDR1 SGHTA and CDR2 FQGTGA. V trimming: 5 bases; J trimming: 10 bases; junction bases outside the gene matches: 9. In DNA, the CDR3 is TGTGCCAGCAGCGACGGCGGACTAGCGGGAAGGGAGCAGTTCTTC. Residues: CASSDGGLAGREQFF. The entire variable domain, with the rest obtained from reference TRBV7-3 and TRBJ2-1, is as follows: GAGVSQTPSNKVTEKGKYVELRCDPISGHTALYWYRQSLGQGPEFLIYFQGTGAADDSGLPNDRFFAVRPEGSVSTLKIQRTERGDSAVYLCASSDGGLAGREQFFGPGTRLTVL.

The chain uses TRBV21-1 and TRBJ2-4; the table's D call of TRBD1 was not tested on the DNA. TRBV21-1 is marked as a pseudogene. The CDR3 is made up of 15 amino acids. In DNA form, the CDR3 reads TGTGCCAGCAGCGGACACTACAGGGTGAAGAACATTCAGTACTTC. Its translation: CASSGHYRVKNIQYF.

This chain joins TRBV6-5 and TRBJ2-2, with 9 bases aligning to TRBD2. Trimming at V came to 6 bases and at J to 1 base, leaving 3 bases not matched to a gene. The CDR3 covers 15 residues. CDR1 and CDR2 from the germline V gene are MNHEY and SVGAGI. CDR3 nucleotides: TGTGCCAGCAGAAGGCGGGAGGGGAACACCGGGGAGCTGTTTTTT. Translated, it gives CASRRREGNTGELFF.

The CDR3 protein is CASNPRTSSTDTQYF. CDR3 in DNA: TGTGCCAGCAATCCTCGGACTAGCAGCACAGATACGCAGTATTTT. V and J are TRBV6-5 and TRBJ2-3; 8 nucleotides line up with TRBD2. The V and J ends lost 7 bases and 0 bases, in that order; junction bases with no gene match: 6. There are 15 residues in the CDR3. Germline CDR1 MNHEY, CDR2 SVGAGI.

V and J are TRBV28 and TRBJ1-3; no firm D call. The CDR3 sequence is 15 residues long. Per the germline V gene, CDR1 is MDHEN and CDR2 is SYDVKM. V was trimmed by 5 bases and J by 1 base, leaving 12 bases between them. The CDR3 nucleotides are TGTGCCAGCAGTAGTGGCCTGCCATCTGGAAACACCATATATTTT. As protein: CASSSGLPSGNTIYF. The full variable domain, completed using reference TRBV28 and TRBJ1-3, is DVKVTQSSRYLVKRTGEKVFLECVQDMDHENMFWYRQDPGLGLRLIYFSYDVKMKEKGDIPEGYSVSREKKERFSLILESASTNQTSMYLCASSSGLPSGNTIYFGEGSWLTVV.

This clone was seen just once. The chain has TRBV11-2 and TRBJ1-2; 8 bases are a match to TRBD1. CDR3 length: 14 residues. Looked up from germline, CDR1 is SGHAT and CDR2 is FQNNGV. The V and J ends lost 4 bases and 4 bases, in that order; junction bases with no gene match: 5. The CDR3 here is CASSWLTGGYGYTF. In DNA, the CDR3 is TGTGCCAGCAGCTGGCTAACAGGGGGCTATGGCTACACCTTC. The whole variable domain, filled in from reference TRBV11-2 and TRBJ1-2, reads EAGVAQSPRYKIIEKRQSVAFWCNPISGHATLYWYQQILGQGPKLLIQFQNNGVVDDSQLPKDRFSAERLKGVDSTLKIQPAKLEDSAVYLCASSWLTGGYGYTFGSGTRLTVV.

The chain is built from TRBV27 and TRBJ2-7; 7 bases are a match to TRBD2. CDR3 length: 15 residues. V lost 8 bases to trimming and J lost 4 bases; unmatched junction nucleotides: 14. The germline V gene has CDR1 MNHEY and CDR2 SMNVEV (reference sequence). This CDR3 is CASARSGRIVYEQYF. The DNA for the CDR3 is TGTGCCAGCGCCCGTTCCGGGAGGATCGTTTACGAGCAGTACTTC.

The chain couples TRBV7-3 to TRBJ2-1, with 11 positions matching TRBD2. CDR3 length: 17 amino acids. Trimming took 3 bases from V and 6 from J; bases not matched to a gene: 10. Germline assignment: CDR1 SGHTA and CDR2 FQGTGA. The CDR3 DNA is TGTGCCAGCAGCTTTCCCGCACTAGCGGGAGTTCTCAATGAGCAGTTCTTC. It codes for CASSFPALAGVLNEQFF.

The rearrangement joins TRBV25-1 to TRBJ1-2; 8 nucleotides align to TRBD1. The CDR3 extends over 14 amino acids. CDR1 and CDR2 (germline): MGHDK, SYGVNS. Losses at the gene ends were 11 bases for V and 3 bases for J; bases not matched to a gene: 11. The CDR3 here is CAPDRAVLHYGYTF. In DNA, the CDR3 is TGTGCCCCGGACAGGGCGGTTTTGCACTATGGCTACACCTTC.

This clone was counted once. This chain uses TRBV11-2 with TRBJ1-1; D is ambiguous. The CDR3 contains 14 residues. V was cut by 1 base and J by 6 bases, with 12 bases left in between. CDR1 is SGHAT, CDR2 FQNNGV, per germline. Written as DNA, the CDR3 is TGTGCCAGCAGCTTAGGTCACAGAACCTCTGAAGCTTTCTTT. As protein: CASSLGHRTSEAFF.

The V and J genes are TRBV18 and TRBJ2-1; possible D gene TRBD2, 6 bases. This CDR3 is built from 14 residues. The V end was cut by 3 bases, the J end by 7 bases, with 13 bases between. Germline-derived CDR1 and CDR2 are KGHSH and LQKENI. As DNA, the CDR3 is TGTGCCAGCTCACCCGGGAGAAGCGGGAATGAGCAGTTCTTC. Its translation is CASSPGRSGNEQFF.